In this sample, the clone carrying this T cell receptor (beta chain) turned up a few times. Antigen unknown. The source of the sample is a study of blood T cells in healthy people across ages. Study results and caveats: Because sorting was not performed, PBMCs prevented conclusive naive versus antigen-experienced comparison.

It was with a sample-barcoded 5' primer and a J-beta primer mix that a second PCR of roughly 7 to 12 cycles was run. Each cDNA was tagged by a template-switch adaptor containing 12 random nucleotides. TCRdb processed the 5' RACE reads anew with MiXCR; each CDR3 protein has one entry. Here the sample spans over 950,000 distinct CDR3 sequences, about 53% being singletons. V was pared by 0 bases and J by 5 bases, with 17 bases between. Per the germline V gene, CDR1 is DFQATT and CDR2 is SNEGSKA (reference sequence). The CDR3 has 16 amino acids. The chain has TRBV20-1 and TRBJ2-1, with TRBD1 as a possible D gene (6 bases). Material: blood. The TCR sequence derives from a woman aged 55-70 years in good health. The CDR3 bases are TGCAGTGCTAGAGATCTCCTACAGGGAAGACACAATGAGCAGTTCTTC. The encoded protein is CSARDLLQGRHNEQFF.